Below are 28 T cell receptor beta chains sequenced from a single sample in a study of T cell responses to AZD1222 COVID-19 vaccine. Sequencing was performed with immunoSEQ multiplex PCR; in TCRdb, only in-frame clones are kept and a portion is missing. The data show 90,000 to 140,000 clones, with approximately 89% seen just once and 35% to 55% held by the top ten. The sequences come from peripheral blood, collected 28 days after the second AZD1222 dose. These receptors were collected from an adult who received the AZD1222 COVID-19 vaccine.

The rearrangement uses TRBV4-2 and TRBJ1-6, with D perhaps matching TRBD1 (5 bases). The V end was cut by 3 bases, the J end by 5 bases, with 11 bases between. The CDR3 length is 15 residues. CDR1 and CDR2 (germline): LGHNA, YNFKEQ. CDR3 in amino acids: CASSHLGGDNSPLHF. CDR3 DNA: TGTGCCAGCAGCCATTTGGGAGGGGATAATTCACCCCTCCACTTT.

V is TRBV7-9 and J is TRBJ2-5, with D possibly being TRBD2 (6 bases). The germline gives CDR1 SEHNR, CDR2 FQNEAQ (reference sequence). The CDR3 is made up of 16 amino acids. The germline V and J ends were trimmed by 5 bases and 0 bases, with 16 bases remaining between them. The CDR3 protein is CASSRRSGSYQETQYF. The CDR3 DNA sequence: TGTGCCAGCAGCCGGCGGAGCGGGTCGTACCAAGAGACCCAGTACTTC.

The genes are TRBV19 and TRBJ2-7; 9 positions match TRBD1. The junction had 6 bases not matched to a gene; V was cut back by 6 bases and J by 0 bases. The germline gives CDR1 LNHDA, CDR2 SQIVND (reference sequence). The CDR3 has 15 amino acids. CDR3 sequence: CASSLDRGSSYEQYF. In DNA form, the CDR3 reads TGTGCCAGTAGCCTCGACAGGGGGAGCTCCTACGAGCAGTACTTC.

In its sample, this clone was seen once. The genes are TRBV2 and TRBJ2-1; 9 nucleotides line up with TRBD2. The germline CDR1 and CDR2 sequences are SNHLY and FYNNEI. This CDR3 is 15 amino acids long. Unmatched junction bases numbered 7, after V lost 1 base and J lost 9 bases. The CDR3 spells CASSEEAGGRSEQFF. DNA for the CDR3: TGTGCCAGCAGTGAAGAAGCGGGAGGCAGGAGTGAGCAGTTCTTC.

J is TRBJ2-7 and V is TRBV27; 7 bases are shared with TRBD2. Germline values: CDR1 MNHEY, CDR2 SMNVEV (reference sequence). The V gene end was trimmed by 7 bases and the J gene end by 6 bases; junction bases not matched to a gene: 12. This CDR3 contains 14 residues. The CDR3 loop reads CASIRTGGSPEQYF. CDR3 in DNA: TGTGCCAGCATCCGGACGGGAGGAAGCCCCGAGCAGTACTTC.

This clone is a singleton in its sample. The V and J genes are TRBV11-2 and TRBJ2-7; possible D gene TRBD1, 7 bases. With 3 bases removed from V and 4 bases from J, the gap between germline ends came to 13 bases. The CDR3 consists of 14 residues. Germline V gene data show CDR1 as SGHAT and CDR2 as FQNNGV. CDR3: CASSLGAGGYEQYF. The CDR3 DNA is TGTGCCAGCAGCTTGGGAGCAGGGGGGTACGAGCAGTACTTC.

The V call is TRBV7-8, the J call TRBJ1-6; D might be TRBD1 (6 bases). Between the trimmed V and J ends, which lost 5 bases and 0 bases, there was a span of 35 bases. Germline assignment: CDR1 SGHVS and CDR2 FQNEAQ. The CDR3 has 24 amino acids. In DNA, the CDR3 is TGTGCCAGCAGCCGCTACTTTCCTCGGGGCCTAGCTGGACAGAAGAGCTCCTATAATTCACCCCTCCACTTT. Protein product: CASSRYFPRGLAGQKSSYNSPLHF.

The chain employs TRBV28 and TRBJ1-2; TRBD1 might be the D (5 bases). With 3 bases removed from V and 4 bases from J, the gap between germline ends came to 12 bases. The CDR3 spans 14 residues. Per germline, CDR1 MDHEN and CDR2 SYDVKM. CDR3 region: CASSFMRGGYGYTF. In DNA form, the CDR3 reads TGTGCCAGCAGTTTCATGCGGGGGGGCTATGGCTACACCTTC.

The chain combines TRBV28 with TRBJ2-2; TRBD2 aligns across 11 bases. V lost 6 bases and J lost 4; bases outside the gene matches: 16. Germline CDR1 and CDR2: MDHEN and SYDVKM. CDR3 length: 19 residues. This chain's CDR3 is CASRPLAGEVGGSTGELFF. The CDR3 DNA reads as TGTGCCAGCAGACCACTAGCGGGAGAGGTCGGCGGATCCACCGGGGAGCTGTTTTTT.

The chain links TRBV28 to TRBJ2-2; 9 nucleotides align to TRBD2. Germline V CDR1 and CDR2: MDHEN, SYDVKM. This CDR3 comprises 17 residues. V lost 7 bases, J lost 3 bases, and 12 bases stayed unmatched. Written as DNA, the CDR3 is TGTGCCAGCAATGCTCCGAGCGGGAGGCGAGACACCGGGGAGCTGTTTTTT. This translates into CASNAPSGRRDTGELFF. The whole variable domain, remainder taken from reference TRBV28 and TRBJ2-2, is DVKVTQSSRYLVKRTGEKVFLECVQDMDHENMFWYRQDPGLGLRLIYFSYDVKMKEKGDIPEGYSVSREKKERFSLILESASTNQTSMYLCASNAPSGRRDTGELFFGEGSRLTVL.

V usage is TRBV19 and J usage is TRBJ1-2; no definite D call. The germline V gene encodes CDR1 LNHDA and CDR2 SQIVND (reference sequence). This CDR3 region has 13 residues. Trimming stripped 5 bases from V and 4 bases from J, with 11 bases between. The CDR3 loop is CASSGQLLYGYTF. CDR3 bases: TGTGCCAGTAGTGGTCAATTGCTCTATGGCTACACCTTC.

The chain has TRBV28 and TRBJ1-2; no reliable D call. This CDR3 is built from 13 residues. Trimming pared 3 bases from V and 2 bases from J, leaving 7 bases between. Germline lookup yields CDR1 MDHEN and CDR2 SYDVKM. This CDR3 is CASSFGENYGYTF. DNA of the CDR3: TGTGCCAGCAGTTTTGGCGAAAACTATGGCTACACCTTC.

This chain connects TRBV4-3 to TRBJ2-7, with 9 bases matching TRBD2. The V gene end was trimmed by 4 bases and the J gene end by 2 bases; junction bases not matched to a gene: 3. The CDR3 contains 14 residues. Germline V gene data show CDR1 as LGHNA and CDR2 as YSLEER. The CDR3 coding sequence is TGCGCCAGCAGCCCTAGCGGGATCGCCTACGAGCAGTACTTC. It encodes CASSPSGIAYEQYF.

V and J are TRBV6-5 and TRBJ1-1, with 7 bases lining up with TRBD1. The V segment lost 6 bases and the J segment 4 bases; nucleotides outside the gene matches: 11. The length of the CDR3 is 15 residues. Germline assignment: CDR1 MNHEY and CDR2 SVGAGI. The chain's CDR3 is CASRPPTGLGTEAFF. Here the CDR3 DNA reads TGTGCCAGCAGACCTCCGACAGGGCTGGGCACTGAAGCTTTCTTT.

This sequence joins TRBV24-1 and TRBJ1-2; TRBD1 matches at 11 bases. Trimming took 5 bases from V and 2 from J; bases not matched to a gene: 6. The CDR3 has 16 residues. CDR1 and CDR2 (germline): KGHDR, SFDVKD. CDR3 coding DNA: TGTGCCACCAGTGGGGGACAGGGGGATATAAACTATGGCTACACCTTC. As protein: CATSGGQGDINYGYTF.

CDR3 loop: CASSPYRGGSSYEQYF. CDR3 nucleotide sequence: TGTGCCAGCTCACCATACAGGGGAGGGAGCTCCTACGAGCAGTACTTC. The chain has TRBV18 and TRBJ2-7, with D perhaps given as TRBD1 or TRBD2 (7 bases each). CDR1 and CDR2 (germline): KGHSH, LQKENI. The CDR3 length is 16 residues. V lost 2 bases and J lost 0, with 14 bases in between.

The chain recombines TRBV7-9 with TRBJ1-6, with 8 bases identical to TRBD1. From germline, CDR1 is SEHNR and CDR2 FQNEAQ (reference sequence). The CDR3 loop spans 13 amino acids. With V trimmed by 10 bases and J by 5 bases, 4 bases remained unmatched. CDR3 nucleotide sequence: TGTGCCATCAGGGGGCTGGATAATTCACCCCTCCACTTT. Translating gives CAIRGLDNSPLHF.

The chain is built from TRBV5-1 and TRBJ2-5; possible D gene TRBD1, 6 bases. Germline V gives CDR1 SGHRS, CDR2 YFSETQ. This CDR3 spans 14 amino acids. Trimming removed 4 bases from V and 1 base from J, with 11 bases in between. CDR3 nucleotides: TGCGCCAGCAGCCCAGGGGACACCCAAGAGACCCAGTACTTC. Its protein is CASSPGDTQETQYF.

The chain employs TRBV29-1 and TRBJ2-1, with D perhaps matching TRBD2 (6 bases). CDR1 is SQVTM, CDR2 ANQGSEA, per germline. Trimming took 5 bases from V and 5 from J, leaving 10 bases between them. CDR3 length: 12 residues. The CDR3 nucleotides are TGCAGCGTTCTGGCGGGAAACAATGAGCAGTTCTTC. This encodes CSVLAGNNEQFF.

The chain uses TRBV29-1 and TRBJ2-7; 8 nucleotides agree with TRBD1. The germline CDR1 and CDR2 sequences are SQVTM and ANQGSEA. V was clipped by 3 bases and J by 6 bases; unmatched bases: 13. This CDR3 spans 15 amino acids. CDR3 in amino acids: CSVDPGQGFTSEQYF. CDR3 in DNA: TGCAGCGTTGACCCTGGACAGGGCTTTACGTCCGAGCAGTACTTC.

The chain joins TRBV27 to TRBJ2-5; 7 nucleotides line up with TRBD1. Trimming at V came to 5 bases and at J to 5 bases, leaving 14 bases not matched to a gene. CDR1 is MNHEY, CDR2 SMNVEV, per germline (reference sequence). The CDR3 is 16 residues long. CDR3 sequence (DNA): TGTGCCAGCAGTCCCTGGGCAGGGGGTGGTGGGGAGACCCAGTACTTC. It translates to CASSPWAGGGGETQYF.

The chain combines TRBV18 with TRBJ1-2; weak D call: TRBD1 (6 bases). CDR1 and CDR2 from the germline V gene are KGHSH and LQKENI. Trimming left V 5 bases short and J 9 bases short, with 16 bases between. The CDR3 extends over 13 amino acids. This CDR3 is CASSAGDNSRYTF. DNA for the CDR3: TGTGCCAGCTCAGCAGGGGACAATTCTCGCTACACCTTC.

The V call is TRBV4-1, the J call TRBJ2-3; TRBD1 agrees at 7 bases. The CDR3 sequence is 17 residues long. With 5 bases clipped from V and 0 bases from J, the junction kept 11 bases outside the gene matches. CDR1 and CDR2 from the germline V gene are MGHRA and YSYEKL. CDR3 DNA: TGCGCCAGCAGCTACTCGCTCCAGGGGGTTAGCACAGATACGCAGTATTTT. Residues: CASSYSLQGVSTDTQYF.

This chain connects TRBV6-5 to TRBJ1-6; D is uncertain. The CDR3 totals 15 residues. V dropped 6 bases and J dropped 0 bases, with 9 bases sitting between them. Germline loops: CDR1 MNHEY, CDR2 SVGAGI. DNA of the CDR3: TGTGCCAGCAGGGAGGTTAGCTCCTATAATTCACCCCTCCACTTT. Its protein product is CASREVSSYNSPLHF.

The chain combines TRBV11-1 with TRBJ2-1, with D possibly being TRBD1 (6 bases). The V and J ends lost 2 bases and 2 bases respectively, with 13 bases between them. Germline V gene data show CDR1 as SGHAT and CDR2 as FQDESV (reference sequence). The CDR3 totals 16 residues. Written as DNA, the CDR3 is TGTGCCAGCAGCTTACCTGGACAGTTAACCTACAATGAGCAGTTCTTC. This translates into CASSLPGQLTYNEQFF.

J is TRBJ2-7 and V is TRBV19; D may be TRBD1 or TRBD2 (6 bases each). The CDR3 totals 15 residues. Germline V CDR1 and CDR2: LNHDA, SQIVND (reference sequence). V was pared by 4 bases and J by 0 bases, with 13 bases between. CDR3 region: CASSTVWGASYEQYF. CDR3 coding DNA: TGTGCCAGTAGTACAGTGTGGGGGGCCTCCTACGAGCAGTACTTC.

The rearrangement uses TRBV28 and TRBJ1-2, with 11 bases aligning to TRBD1. The CDR3 covers 13 residues. V shed 6 bases, J shed 11 bases, and the junction held 8 bases outside the gene matches. Germline CDR1 reads MDHEN; CDR2 reads SYDVKM. The CDR3 reads CASSRTGGGVYTF. The CDR3 region has the DNA TGTGCCAGCAGCCGGACAGGGGGCGGAGTGTACACCTTC.

V is TRBV28 and J is TRBJ1-1; no firm D call. This CDR3 is 12 amino acids long. V shed 6 bases and J shed 1 base, with 6 bases lying between them. Germline values: CDR1 MDHEN, CDR2 SYDVKM. CDR3 coding DNA: TGTGCCAGCAGACTCGGGAACACTGAAGCTTTCTTT. It translates to CASRLGNTEAFF.